The entry that follows covers one T cell receptor (beta chain) sequence. What it binds is not known. This sample was included in a study of T cells in Graves' hyperthyroidism and ophthalmopathy. Germline trimming cut 8 bases from V and 6 bases from J; bases unmatched to any gene: 10. Germline V gives CDR1 SGHNT, CDR2 YENEEA. The CDR3 contains 16 residues. RNA transcripts gave rise to amplified TCR beta CDR3 regions. The TCR CDR3 was amplified in a first-round RT-PCR using the HTBI primer set. TCRdb processed the multiplex PCR reads anew with MiXCR; each CDR3 protein has one entry. The table shows fewer than 400,000 distinct CDR3 sequences, with 25% occurring only once. Regarding the study as a whole: Ophthalmopathy stood apart from stable hyperthyroidism in a 13 V-J model.

This clonotype originated in a man over 45 with Graves' hyperthyroidism. The rearrangement uses TRBV11-3 and TRBJ2-3; 14 nucleotides agree with TRBD2. The sequenced material came from blood. The CDR3 coding sequence is TGTGCCAGCGCTTTTGGGACTAGCGGGAGAGGCGATACGCAGTATTTT. Translation gives CASAFGTSGRGDTQYF.